These 6 T cell receptor beta chains came from one sample sequenced in a study of early T cells in non-severe SARS-CoV-2 infection. In TCRdb, the 5' RACE reads were re-called with MiXCR into one record per CDR3 protein. The sample shows 100,000 to 120,000 distinct CDR3 sequences, roughly 12% of them seen only once. This sample comprised whole blood, obtained at baseline. These receptor sequences come from an adult who was a healthcare worker with PCR-confirmed SARS-CoV-2 infection or an uninfected control (not recorded which).

The J gene is TRBJ2-3, the V gene TRBV7-2; 7 nucleotides align to TRBD2. Germline CDR1 and CDR2: SGHTA and FQGNSA. With 0 bases clipped from V and 5 bases from J, the junction kept 11 bases outside the gene matches. The CDR3 length is 17 residues. CDR3 residues: CASSLALGRGLVDTQYF. In DNA form, the CDR3 reads TGTGCCAGCAGCTTAGCGCTTGGGCGGGGGTTAGTAGATACGCAGTATTTT.

This clonotype was counted at least ten times. This CDR3 is CASGLPRAPYEQYF. The CDR3 region has the DNA TGTGCTAGTGGTTTGCCCCGGGCTCCCTACGAGCAGTACTTC. The chain carries TRBV12-5 and TRBJ2-7; no definite D call. The CDR3 is 14 residues long. From germline, CDR1 is LGHNT and CDR2 FRNRAP. V was pared by 2 bases and J by 2 bases, with 10 bases between.

The chain carries TRBV18 and TRBJ2-4; D gene uncertain. V lost 6 bases and J lost 0, with 12 bases in between. The CDR3 is made up of 15 amino acids. Germline CDR1 is KGHSH and CDR2 is LQKENI. CDR3 sequence (DNA): TGTGCCAGCTCTCCGGCGCCAGTAGCCAAAAACATTCAGTACTTC. As protein: CASSPAPVAKNIQYF.

This clonotype was seen more than once but under ten times. V gene TRBV4-2 combines with J gene TRBJ1-5; no reliable D call. V shed 3 bases and J shed 1 base, with 19 bases lying between them. Germline CDR1 is LGHNA and CDR2 is YNFKEQ. The CDR3 has 18 amino acids. CDR3: CASSHTPLQSVSNQPQHF. CDR3 sequence (DNA): TGTGCCAGCAGCCACACCCCCCTACAGTCGGTGAGCAATCAGCCCCAGCATTTT.

The chain employs TRBV28 and TRBJ1-1; D unclear. Looked up from germline, CDR1 is MDHEN and CDR2 is SYDVKM. Trimming removed 6 bases at V and 3 bases at J, with 14 bases between. This CDR3 is 14 amino acids long. CDR3 protein: CASRLSGGDTEAFF. The CDR3 DNA sequence: TGTGCCAGCAGGCTATCGGGCGGGGACACTGAAGCTTTCTTT. The full variable domain, completed using reference TRBV28 and TRBJ1-1, is DVKVTQSSRYLVKRTGEKVFLECVQDMDHENMFWYRQDPGLGLRLIYFSYDVKMKEKGDIPEGYSVSREKKERFSLILESASTNQTSMYLCASRLSGGDTEAFFGQGTRLTVV.

This clonotype was counted ten times or more. The chain uses TRBV7-2 and TRBJ1-1, with TRBD1 as a possible D gene (6 bases). In germline, CDR1 is SGHTA, CDR2 FQGNSA. CDR3 length equals 11 residues. V shed 8 bases and J shed 4 bases, with 8 bases lying between them. In DNA form, the CDR3 reads TGTGCCAGCGGACAGTTCACTGAAGCTTTCTTT. Its protein product is CASGQFTEAFF.